Listed below are T cell receptor beta chains from one sample, sequenced in a study of vaccination and CD4 T cells after COVID-19. The antigens for these receptors are not known. Using its own MiXCR run on the PCR reads, TCRdb lists one record per CDR3 protein. The table shows more than 10,000 distinct CDR3 sequences, with roughly a fifth occurring only once. This specimen consisted of CD4+ T cells from blood, cultured in vitro, obtained after SARS-CoV-2 vaccination. The receptors originated from a human donor who had recovered from COVID-19. The CDR3 runs from the conserved cysteine through the conserved F or W. D genes are given only for firm matches. Size values are once, few and many counts, or a class for expanded clones, and some rows have none.

V: TRBV29-1; size: .; J: TRBJ2-3; D: .; DNA: TGCAGCGTCACAGCCATTGAAAGGGCGCAGTATTTT; CDR3: CSVTAIERAQYF
V: TRBV7-7; size: few; J: TRBJ2-2; D: .; DNA: TGTGCCAGCAGCTTAGCGGGTGCAGGGCAAACCGGGGAGCTGTTTTTT; CDR3: CASSLAGAGQTGELFF
V: TRBV7-2; size: few; J: TRBJ2-3; D: TRBD2; DNA: TGTGCCAGCAGCTCCCCGACGCTAGCGGGAGGGAGCACAGATACGCAGTATTTT; CDR3: CASSSPTLAGGSTDTQYF
V: TRBV14; size: .; J: TRBJ2-5; D: .; DNA: TGTGCCAGCAGCCAAGGGACCGCCGGTCAACAGACCCAGTACTTC; CDR3: CASSQGTAGQQTQYF
V: TRBV28; size: few; J: TRBJ2-3; D: TRBD1; DNA: TGTGCCAGCAGTTTACCTAACTACTCGGACAGGGGGGGAGATACGCAGTATTTT; CDR3: CASSLPNYSDRGGDTQYF
V: TRBV6-2/TRBV6-3; size: few; J: TRBJ2-7; D: TRBD2; DNA: TGTGCCAGCAGTTCCGTCCCGTGGACTAGATTCGGCGAGCAGTACTTC; CDR3: CASSSVPWTRFGEQYF
V: TRBV7-8; size: few; J: TRBJ1-5; D: .; DNA: TGTGCCAGCAGCCCAAATTATAGCAATCAGCCCCAGCATTTT; CDR3: CASSPNYSNQPQHF
V: TRBV2; size: few; J: TRBJ1-6; D: .; DNA: TGTGCCAGCGGGGACACCAATAATTCACCCCTCCACTTT; CDR3: CASGDTNNSPLHF
V: TRBV7-7; size: .; J: TRBJ2-7; D: .; DNA: TGTGCTAGCAGCTTAGGCCAGGGGCAGCAGCAGTACTTC; CDR3: CASSLGQGQQQYF
V: TRBV18; size: few; J: TRBJ2-5; D: .; DNA: TGTGCCAGCTCATCGGGAAGCCAAGAGACCCAGTACTTC; CDR3: CASSSGSQETQYF
V: TRBV6-2/TRBV6-3; size: .; J: TRBJ2-5; D: TRBD2; DNA: TGTGCCAGCAGCCTGGGACTAGTGGTTGAGACCCAGTACTTC; CDR3: CASSLGLVVETQYF
V: TRBV2; size: few; J: TRBJ1-2; D: .; DNA: TGTGCCAGCAGCGTGGAGGTCTATGGCTACACCTTC; CDR3: CASSVEVYGYTF
V: TRBV11-2; size: few; J: TRBJ1-6; D: TRBD1; DNA: TGTGCCAGCAGCCAGGGGGACCCGAGTTCACCCCTCCACTTT; CDR3: CASSQGDPSSPLHF
V: TRBV20-1; size: few; J: TRBJ2-2; D: TRBD1; DNA: TGCAGTGCTTTCCGGACAGGGGGCCTGACCGGGGAGCTGTTTTTT; CDR3: CSAFRTGGLTGELFF
V: TRBV28; size: .; J: TRBJ1-5; D: TRBD1; DNA: TGTGCCAGCAGAGGGACAGGGAGTCAGCCCCAGCATTTT; CDR3: CASRGTGSQPQHF
V: TRBV6-1; size: medium-sized; J: TRBJ1-2; D: .; DNA: TGTGCCAGCAGCCGGGACACGCATAACTATGGCTACACCTTC; CDR3: CASSRDTHNYGYTF
V: TRBV20-1; size: medium-sized; J: TRBJ2-3; D: .; DNA: TGCAGTGCGCTAAACCGGGACACTGGCACAGATACGCAGTATTTT; CDR3: CSALNRDTGTDTQYF
V: TRBV11-2; size: .; J: TRBJ2-2; D: .; DNA: TGTGCCAGCAGCTTACTAGTCGCCGGGGAGCTGTTTTTT; CDR3: CASSLLVAGELFF
V: TRBV7-7; size: few; J: TRBJ2-2; D: .; DNA: TGTGCCAGCAGCTTAGGCGGTTATTACACCGGGGAGCTGTTTTTT; CDR3: CASSLGGYYTGELFF
V: TRBV18; size: .; J: TRBJ2-7; D: TRBD1; DNA: TGTGCCAGCTCACCACCCCAGGGGGCGCCGAGCGAGCAGTACTTC; CDR3: CASSPPQGAPSEQYF
V: TRBV5-5; size: few; J: TRBJ2-5; D: TRBD2; DNA: TGTGCCAGCAGCTTGATTAGCGGGATTCAAGAGACCCAGTACTTC; CDR3: CASSLISGIQETQYF
V: TRBV9; size: .; J: TRBJ2-2; D: .; DNA: TGTGCCAGCAGTCCCGGGACACCGAACACCGGGGAGCTGTTTTTT; CDR3: CASSPGTPNTGELFF